These 24 T cell receptor beta chains were all obtained from the same sample, sequenced in a study of shared clonotypes between healthy human individuals (dated by TCRdb to 2020 to 2021). Libraries were built with the immunoSEQ multiplex PCR assay. TCRdb holds this immuneACCESS table with in-frame rearrangements only. Some clones are missing; in checked studies, unresolved V genes explain under half, and the rest has no known cause. Counted in this sample were hundreds of thousands of clones; around 72% of them appeared once. 1.8% of the sample is held by the ten biggest clonotypes. Sequences were obtained from memory CD4+ T cells sorted from blood. The cell subset or site label of this sample denotes: CD45RA-negative fraction. The receptors shown here come from a woman in her 30s in good health.

The gene calls are TRBV9 and TRBJ2-2, with D unresolved. CDR1 and CDR2 (germline): SGDLS, YYNGEE. V dropped 1 base and J dropped 6 bases, with 16 bases sitting between them. The CDR3 sequence is 16 residues long. The CDR3 is CASSVRPVQSSGELFF. CDR3 sequence (DNA): TGTGCCAGCAGCGTACGCCCCGTTCAGAGTTCCGGGGAGCTGTTTTTT.

This clone turned up a few times. CDR3 nucleotides: TGTGCCAGCAGTATTGACCGGGAGCAGTACTTC. Translation gives CASSIDREQYF. The chain joins TRBV28 to TRBJ2-5; D is possibly TRBD2 (6 bases). Germline lookup yields CDR1 MDHEN and CDR2 SYDVKM. Trimming removed 5 bases at V and 11 bases at J, with 12 bases between. The CDR3 totals 11 residues.

The chain couples TRBV6-5 to TRBJ1-1; D call uncertain. The CDR3 covers 14 residues. V was pared by 0 bases and J by 1 base, with 6 bases between. Germline lookup yields CDR1 MNHEY and CDR2 SVGAGI. In DNA, the CDR3 is TGTGCCAGCAGTTACTCGACCAGGAACACTGAAGCTTTCTTT. As protein: CASSYSTRNTEAFF.

Written as DNA, the CDR3 is TGTGCCAGCAGCTTGGGACCATTGAGGGGCTACACCTTC. This gives the protein CASSLGPLRGYTF. The chain links TRBV5-6 to TRBJ1-2, with D unresolved. The CDR3 spans 13 residues. From germline, CDR1 is SGHDT and CDR2 YYEEEE. V dropped 0 bases and J dropped 8 bases, with 11 bases sitting between them.

The chain recombines TRBV25-1 with TRBJ2-3; D is unresolved. Germline CDR1 reads MGHDK; CDR2 reads SYGVNS. The ends were cut back, 2 bases at V and 13 bases at J, with 10 bases in the middle. CDR3 length: 11 amino acids. The CDR3 sequence is CASSEAWREYF. CDR3 nucleotides: TGTGCCAGCAGTGAAGCTTGGCGAGAGTATTTT.

The genes are TRBV7-3 and TRBJ1-3; D call uncertain. Germline CDR1 SGHTA, CDR2 FQGTGA. Trimming removed 1 base from V and 0 bases from J, with 13 bases in between. The CDR3 has 17 amino acids. The CDR3 coding sequence is TGTGCCAGCAGCTTAAACGGCGCGCAAAGCTCTGGAAACACCATATATTTT. Translating it yields CASSLNGAQSSGNTIYF.

Concerning this clone: In the same sample, other DNA sequences code for this CDR3. The DNA for the CDR3 is TGTGCCAGCAGCTTCAGGGACGAGCAGTACTTC. It is translated as CASSFRDEQYF. The V gene is TRBV11-2, the J gene TRBJ2-7, with D perhaps TRBD1 (5 bases). V dropped 3 bases and J dropped 5 bases, with 5 bases sitting between them. CDR3 length: 11 residues. CDR1 and CDR2 (germline): SGHAT, FQNNGV.

The chain links TRBV30 to TRBJ2-7; no firm D call. The germline CDR1 and CDR2 sequences are GTSNPN and SVGIG (reference sequence). The V and J ends lost 0 bases and 6 bases respectively, with 9 bases between them. The CDR3 covers 12 residues. The CDR3 region has the DNA TGTGCCTGGAGTGTAATGGGGTCCGAGCAGTACTTC. This encodes CAWSVMGSEQYF.

The V call is TRBV5-6, the J call TRBJ1-2, with D unresolved. Germline CDR1 and CDR2: SGHDT and YYEEEE. The CDR3 extends over 14 amino acids. The V end lost 3 bases, the J end lost 1 base, and 10 bases lay between the germline ends. CDR3 in DNA: TGTGCCAGCAGCTCAGTTACGGGTAACTATGGCTACACCTTC. Protein sequence: CASSSVTGNYGYTF.

This clone appeared a few times. The CDR3 DNA reads TGTGCCAGCAGGGGGGTTTGGGAAGAGACCCAGTACTTC. Its protein product is CASRGVWEETQYF. J is TRBJ2-5 and V is TRBV25-1; D tentatively fits TRBD1 or TRBD2 (5 bases each). V was trimmed by 6 bases and J by 3 bases, leaving 11 bases between them. The CDR3 totals 13 residues. Germline V gives CDR1 MGHDK, CDR2 SYGVNS.

This CDR3 reads CASRSQGAYGYTF. Here the CDR3 DNA reads TGTGCCAGCAGGTCACAGGGGGCGTATGGCTACACCTTC. The chain employs TRBV6-5 and TRBJ1-2, with 9 bases lining up with TRBD1. The CDR3 length is 13 residues. Germline lookup yields CDR1 MNHEY and CDR2 SVGAGI. V dropped 6 bases and J dropped 5; count of bases not matched to a gene: 4.

The chain carries TRBV27 and TRBJ2-1, with D perhaps TRBD1 (5 bases). CDR3 length: 12 residues. CDR1 and CDR2 (germline): MNHEY, SMNVEV (reference sequence). The V end was cut by 8 bases, the J end by 5 bases, with 10 bases between. CDR3 in DNA: TGTGCCAGCCAGGGTTCGCACAATGAGCAGTTCTTC. As protein: CASQGSHNEQFF.

This clone was counted once. The J gene is TRBJ1-5, the V gene TRBV10-3, with 9 bases fitting TRBD1. J gave up 5 bases and V 4 bases, and 9 bases lay outside the gene matches. CDR3 size: 16 residues. The germline V gene has CDR1 ENHRY and CDR2 SYGVKD. As DNA, the CDR3 is TGTGCCATCAGTGGGGCGACAGGGGGAGGCGATCAGCCCCAGCATTTT. This sequence encodes CAISGATGGGDQPQHF.

The chain employs TRBV19 and TRBJ1-5; 9 bases are a match to TRBD1. The CDR3 covers 15 residues. Germline trimming cut 5 bases from V and 2 bases from J; bases unmatched to any gene: 4. Germline assignment: CDR1 LNHDA and CDR2 SQIVND (reference sequence). CDR3 protein: CASSPQGAGNQPQHF. The CDR3 DNA is TGTGCCAGTAGTCCACAGGGGGCTGGCAATCAGCCCCAGCATTTT.

Here the CDR3 reads CASSLSGQGGGYEQYF. Written as DNA, the CDR3 is TGTGCCAGCAGTTTATCCGGCCAGGGAGGGGGGTACGAGCAGTACTTC. The V call is TRBV28, the J call TRBJ2-7; tentative D call: TRBD2 (7 bases). Germline V gives CDR1 MDHEN, CDR2 SYDVKM. CDR3 length: 16 residues. V was shortened by 1 base and J by 4 bases, with 17 bases between the two germline ends.

V gene TRBV28 combines with J gene TRBJ1-2; D gene unclear. CDR3 length: 12 residues. V dropped 3 bases and J dropped 2 bases, with 4 bases sitting between them. The germline CDR1 and CDR2 sequences are MDHEN and SYDVKM. DNA of the CDR3: TGTGCCAGCAGTTTGGACAACTATGGCTACACCTTC. Translated, it gives CASSLDNYGYTF.

The rearrangement joins TRBV5-8 to TRBJ2-7; maybe TRBD2 (5 bases). Germline V gene lookup returns CDR1 SGHTS and CDR2 YDEGEE. V was cut by 1 base and J by 2 bases, with 10 bases left in between. CDR3 length equals 14 residues. DNA for the CDR3: TGTGCCAGCAGCTTGTTCCGGGAAACCTACGAGCAGTACTTC. Amino acids: CASSLFRETYEQYF.

The chain combines TRBV18 with TRBJ2-7; TRBD1 is a possible D gene (5 bases). Looked up from germline, CDR1 is KGHSH and CDR2 is LQKENI. With 3 bases removed from V and 5 bases from J, the gap between germline ends came to 17 bases. The CDR3 contains 15 residues. This CDR3 reads CASSPPLAGKDEQYF. CDR3 DNA: TGTGCCAGCTCACCCCCCCTGGCAGGGAAGGACGAGCAGTACTTC.

This clone was seen more than once but under ten times. This sequence joins TRBV9 and TRBJ2-2, with 8 bases fitting TRBD2. V shed 3 bases and J 2 bases; nucleotides not matched to a gene: 6. Germline V gene data show CDR1 as SGDLS and CDR2 as YYNGEE. This CDR3 has 16 residues. The CDR3: CASSAPRGGNTGELFF. CDR3 sequence (DNA): TGTGCCAGCAGCGCCCCTCGGGGGGGCAACACCGGGGAGCTGTTTTTT.

Regarding this clone: A much larger clone differs by one base, so this may be a read error. The chain combines TRBV10-2 with TRBJ1-1; TRBD1 matches at 7 bases. V was pared by 6 bases and J by 1 base, with 2 bases of the junction left unmatched. CDR1 is WSHSY and CDR2 is SAAADI in the germline V gene. This CDR3 has 13 amino acids. Here the CDR3 DNA reads TGCGCCAGCAGCGGACAGGCGAACACTGAAGCTTTCTTT. Translating gives CASSGQANTEAFF.

The chain's CDR3 is CSVAASGIYNEQFF. The CDR3 DNA reads TGCAGCGTTGCCGCTAGCGGGATCTACAATGAGCAGTTCTTC. The chain joins TRBV29-1 to TRBJ2-1, with 9 nucleotides matching TRBD2. V was clipped by 4 bases and J by 3 bases; unmatched bases: 4. Germline V gene data show CDR1 as SQVTM and CDR2 as ANQGSEA. The CDR3 covers 14 residues.

The genes are TRBV28 and TRBJ2-1; D perhaps matches TRBD2 (7 bases). The length of the CDR3 is 15 residues. The germline V gene has CDR1 MDHEN and CDR2 SYDVKM. Trimming took 8 bases from V and 0 from J, leaving 14 bases between them. The CDR3 DNA reads TGTGCCAGCGGGAGTCGGGGGGCCTCCTACAATGAGCAGTTCTTC. It specifies CASGSRGASYNEQFF.

The CDR3 nucleotides are TGTGCCAGCAGTCTGGGACAGGGGAGCACTGAAGCTTTCTTT. It specifies CASSLGQGSTEAFF. This sequence joins TRBV6-5 and TRBJ1-1; 10 bases line up with TRBD1. The CDR3 contains 14 residues. Germline V gene lookup returns CDR1 MNHEY and CDR2 SVGAGI. V lost 5 bases and J lost 4; bases outside the gene matches: 4.

The chain carries TRBV29-1 and TRBJ2-7, with 9 bases lining up with TRBD1. The CDR3 loop spans 12 amino acids. With V trimmed by 7 bases and J by 7 bases, 8 bases remained unmatched. Per the germline V gene, CDR1 is SQVTM and CDR2 is ANQGSEA. The CDR3 sequence: CSATGTGWEQYF. In nucleotides, the CDR3 is TGCAGCGCCACTGGGACAGGGTGGGAGCAGTACTTC.